Each of the 21 T cell receptor beta chains below was sequenced from the same sample in a study of response to subunit inactivated influenza vaccine. Via MiXCR, TCRdb re-called the RT-PCR reads, giving one row per CDR3 protein. The table has around 790,000 distinct CDR3 sequences, around 20% seen once. The sample was PBMCs from blood, taken more than 4 days after vaccination. These receptors all come from a man in his forties or fifties who received an inactivated influenza vaccine.

This clonotype turned up a few times. This CDR3 is CASSYSGTGATSGANVLTF. CDR3 sequence (DNA): TGTGCCAGCAGTTACTCGGGGACAGGGGCTACTAGTGGGGCCAACGTCCTGACTTTC. The rearrangement links TRBV6-5 to TRBJ2-6; 10 nucleotides match TRBD1. There are 19 residues in the CDR3. Germline CDR1 and CDR2: MNHEY and SVGAGI. With V trimmed by 0 bases and J by 3 bases, 8 bases remained unmatched.

This clonotype was seen a handful of times. The chain links TRBV5-1 to TRBJ2-2; D not certain. With 1 base removed from V and 6 bases from J, the gap between germline ends came to 13 bases. The CDR3 runs to 15 residues. Germline CDR1 is SGHRS and CDR2 is YFSETQ. CDR3 sequence reads: CASSLSVGIAGELFF. DNA for the CDR3: TGCGCCAGCAGCTTGTCCGTGGGTATCGCCGGGGAGCTGTTTTTT.

This sequence joins TRBV27 and TRBJ1-5; D may be TRBD1 (5 bases). The CDR3 totals 14 residues. Germline assignment: CDR1 MNHEY and CDR2 SMNVEV (reference sequence). Trimming removed 7 bases at V and 2 bases at J, with 12 bases between. DNA for the CDR3: TGTGCCAGCACTCCCGGGGGGGGCAATCAGCCCCAGCATTTT. Protein: CASTPGGGNQPQHF.

This clonotype appeared a single time. The rearrangement joins TRBV7-9 to TRBJ2-5; maybe TRBD2 (6 bases). CDR1 and CDR2 from the germline V gene are SEHNR and FQNEAQ (reference sequence). This CDR3 contains 16 residues. Trimming stripped 2 bases from V and 3 bases from J, with 16 bases between. The CDR3 sequence: CASSLPLALGKETQYF. For the CDR3, the DNA is TGTGCCAGCAGCTTACCTCTAGCGCTCGGGAAAGAGACCCAGTACTTC.

This clonotype occurred a few times. The chain combines TRBV6-2 or TRBV6-3 with TRBJ1-6; D not resolved. The length of the CDR3 is 14 residues. CDR1 and CDR2 from the germline V gene are MNHEY and SVGEGT. The V end was cut by 4 bases, the J end by 9 bases, with 13 bases between. As DNA, the CDR3 is TGTGCCAGCAGTTCGGCCAGTCGGGGTTCACCCCTCCACTTT. Its translation is CASSSASRGSPLHF.

The rearrangement uses TRBV7-4 and TRBJ2-7; D tentatively reads TRBD1 or TRBD2 (5 bases each). Germline loops: CDR1 SGHVT, CDR2 SQSDAQ. This CDR3 is 17 amino acids long. Trimming cost V 6 bases and J 1 base, with 22 bases left between them. The chain's CDR3 is CASSPMGRRFESYEQYF. The CDR3 DNA reads as TGTGCCAGCAGTCCGATGGGACGTCGCTTCGAATCCTACGAGCAGTACTTC. The full variable domain, in which reference TRBV7-4 and TRBJ2-7 provide the parts outside the CDR3, is GAGVSQSPRYKVAKRGRDVALRCDSISGHVTLYWYRQTLGQGSEVLTYSQSDAQRDKSGRPSGRFSAERPERSVSTLKIQRTEQGDSAVYLCASSPMGRRFESYEQYFGPGTRLTVT.

The chain combines TRBV24-1 with TRBJ2-3; TRBD2 agrees at 10 bases. The trim removed 4 bases at V and 6 bases at J, leaving 3 bases unmatched. CDR3 size: 14 residues. Germline loops: CDR1 KGHDR, CDR2 SFDVKD. CDR3 sequence reads: CATSEAGGGDTQYF. The CDR3 coding sequence is TGTGCCACCAGTGAAGCGGGGGGGGGCGATACGCAGTATTTT.

V usage is TRBV4-2 and J usage is TRBJ2-1; 7 nucleotides line up with TRBD2. V lost 0 bases to trimming and J lost 10 bases; unmatched junction nucleotides: 3. In germline, CDR1 is LGHNA, CDR2 YNFKEQ. CDR3 length: 13 residues. The CDR3 loop reads CASSQDKAGEQFF. The CDR3 DNA reads TGTGCCAGCAGCCAAGATAAAGCGGGAGAGCAGTTCTTC.

This clonotype came up a few times. The J gene is TRBJ1-2, the V gene TRBV7-2, with D hard to call. CDR1 and CDR2 from the germline V gene are SGHTA and FQGNSA. The CDR3 contains 13 residues. V lost 1 base and J lost 8, with 11 bases in between. Here the CDR3 reads CASSLGGKEGYTF. The CDR3 nucleotides are TGTGCCAGCAGCTTAGGTGGGAAGGAGGGCTACACCTTC.

This clonotype was detected only once. One end of the junction varies from germline; a read error may be responsible. The chain couples TRBV5-1 to TRBJ2-1; no definite D call. Germline V gene data show CDR1 as SGHRS and CDR2 as YFSETQ. The CDR3 has 13 amino acids. DNA for the CDR3: TGCGCCAGCAGCTTGGTCCCTTACAATGAGCAGCTCTTC. The encoded protein is CASSLVPYNEQLF. The whole variable domain, filled in from reference TRBV5-1 and TRBJ2-1, reads KAGVTQTPRYLIKTRGQQVTLSCSPISGHRSVSWYQQTPGQGLQFLFEYFSETQRNKGNFPGRFSGRQFSNSRSEMNVSTLELGDSALYLCASSLVPYNEQLFGPGTRLTVL.

This clonotype has a count of ten or more. V and J are TRBV7-9 and TRBJ2-7, with D uncertain. The CDR3 contains 11 residues. Germline CDR1 and CDR2: SEHNR and FQNEAQ (reference sequence). Trimming took 3 bases from V and 6 from J, leaving 6 bases between them. The CDR3 DNA follows: TGTGCCAGCAGCTTGTATGGCGAGCAGTACTTC. Translation gives CASSLYGEQYF.

This clonotype was counted only a few times. This chain connects TRBV7-2 to TRBJ1-1; no clear D gene. Trimming took 5 bases from V and 1 from J, leaving 17 bases between them. CDR3 length: 16 residues. Germline loops: CDR1 SGHTA, CDR2 FQGNSA. CDR3: CASSKSLQLQNTEAFF. The CDR3, as DNA: TGTGCCAGCAGCAAGTCCTTACAGCTACAGAACACTGAAGCTTTCTTT. Based on the CDR3 plus reference TRBV7-2 and TRBJ1-1, the full variable domain is GAGVSQSPSNKVTEKGKDVELRCDPISGHTALYWYRQSLGQGLEFLIYFQGNSAPDKSGLPSDRFSAERTGGSVSTLTIQRTQQEDSAVYLCASSKSLQLQNTEAFFGQGTRLTVV.

The table lists this clonotype with a few counts. The CDR3 coding sequence is TGCGCCAGCAGCCAAGTAACAGGGCCTGAAGCTTTCTTT. As protein: CASSQVTGPEAFF. The chain couples TRBV4-1 to TRBJ1-1; a weak D match, TRBD1 (6 bases). The V gene lost 1 base and the J gene lost 6 bases, with 9 bases spanning the gap. The CDR3 contains 13 residues. CDR1 and CDR2 (germline): MGHRA, YSYEKL.

This clonotype showed up just a few times. This sequence joins TRBV12-3 or TRBV12-4 and TRBJ2-2; no definite D call. This CDR3 is built from 14 residues. V was shortened by 8 bases and J by 6 bases, with 16 bases between the two germline ends. In DNA form, the CDR3 reads TGTGCCAGCTCACCTACCGTTGTCCCCGGGGAGCTGTTTTTT. It specifies CASSPTVVPGELFF.

This sequence joins TRBV12-3 or TRBV12-4 and TRBJ2-3; 8 nucleotides match TRBD1. V lost 5 bases to trimming and J lost 2 bases; unmatched junction nucleotides: 3. The CDR3 contains 14 residues. This CDR3 reads CASSHRGDTDTQYF. The DNA of the CDR3 is TGTGCCAGCAGTCACAGGGGGGACACAGATACGCAGTATTTT.

V usage is TRBV4-2 and J usage is TRBJ2-7, with D unclear. CDR3 size: 14 residues. In germline, CDR1 is LGHNA, CDR2 YNFKEQ. V lost 4 bases, J lost 6 bases, and 16 bases lay in between. The CDR3: CASSLGMASREQYF. The CDR3 coding sequence is TGTGCCAGCAGCCTCGGTATGGCTTCACGCGAGCAGTACTTC.

This clonotype occurred a few times. The CDR3 DNA follows: TGTGCCAGCAGGACGGAGGGGCCCAACACCGGGGAGCTGTTTTTT. Its protein is CASRTEGPNTGELFF. The chain carries TRBV6-2 or TRBV6-3 and TRBJ2-2; tentative D call: TRBD2 (6 bases). Per the germline V gene, CDR1 is MNHEY and CDR2 is SVGEGT. The CDR3 sequence is 15 residues long. Trimming pared 6 bases from V and 2 bases from J, leaving 13 bases between.

The chain couples TRBV27 to TRBJ2-2, with no clear D. Trimming left V 7 bases short and J 0 bases short, with 15 bases between. This CDR3 comprises 16 residues. Germline lookup yields CDR1 MNHEY and CDR2 SMNVEV (reference sequence). CDR3 in DNA: TGTGCCAGCACCCCAACCGAAAATTCGAACACCGGGGAGCTGTTTTTT. Protein product: CASTPTENSNTGELFF.

The rearrangement joins TRBV6-2 or TRBV6-3 to TRBJ2-3; 8 bases align to TRBD1. V dropped 4 bases and J dropped 2; count of bases not matched to a gene: 5. The CDR3 runs 15 residues. The V gene's germline CDR1 is MNHEY and CDR2 SVGEGT. The CDR3 DNA is TGTGCCAGCAGTTCGGACAGGGAATTCACAGATACGCAGTATTTT. This gives the protein CASSSDREFTDTQYF.

On this clonotype: The junction differs from germline at one of its ends, possibly a read error. This chain connects TRBV10-3 to TRBJ2-5, with a weak D call TRBD1 (6 bases). Germline loops: CDR1 ENHRY, CDR2 SYGVKD. CDR3 length: 14 residues. CDR3 DNA: TGTGCCTTCAGTGAGACAGGTCTCCAAGAGACCCAGTACTTC. Residues: CAFSETGLQETQYF.

This clonotype was counted between two and nine times. V is TRBV5-5 and J is TRBJ1-2; D is possibly TRBD1 (6 bases). Germline CDR1 reads SGHKS; CDR2 reads YYEKEE (reference sequence). The CDR3 contains 17 residues. Trimming left V 4 bases short and J 2 bases short, with 21 bases between. CDR3: CASSNSQQGTANYGYTF. Written as DNA, the CDR3 is TGTGCCAGCAGCAATAGCCAACAGGGAACGGCAAACTATGGCTACACCTTC.